Detailed here is one TCR beta chain. Its target is unknown. The sample belongs to a study of OX40 agonist ivuxolimab in advanced cancers. Study-wide background: An agonistic human IgG2 monoclonal antibody against OX40 (CD134) was given. From about 20 to 79 years was the age range, with a mean of 60 years, and around 80% were male. Study-level findings and limits: Antigens targeted by the expanded peripheral T cells were not determined.

Blood samples were obtained at baseline, cycle 4 day 1, and cycle 7 day 1. Generated by immunoSEQ multiplex PCR, the TCRdb table keeps only in-frame clones and is missing some. In the table there are 98,000 or so clones, roughly 94% of which are singletons. The V segment lost 4 bases and the J segment 3 bases; nucleotides outside the gene matches: 4. The CDR3 extends over 14 amino acids. Germline CDR1 LGHNA, CDR2 YSLEER. V usage is TRBV4-3 and J usage is TRBJ2-7; TRBD1 agrees at 9 bases. Sequencing was performed on CD4+ or CD8+ T cells sorted from blood, taken in a trial of the OX40 agonist ivuxolimab. The TCR was taken from an adult with an advanced solid tumor such as melanoma, head and neck, liver or kidney cancer. CDR3 DNA: TGCGCCAGCAGCCTGGACAGGGGCTTCTACGAGCAGTACTTC. Its translation: CASSLDRGFYEQYF.